The 24 T cell receptor beta chains reported below all come from one sample, sequenced in a study of OX40 agonist ivuxolimab in advanced cancers. Sequencing was performed with immunoSEQ multiplex PCR; in TCRdb, only in-frame clones are kept and a portion is missing. This table has around 52,000 clones, 65% to 85% appearing once. The sequencing here drew on CD4+ or CD8+ T cells sorted from blood, taken in a trial of the OX40 agonist ivuxolimab. The receptors come from an adult with an advanced solid tumor such as melanoma, head and neck, liver or kidney cancer.

The sample holds a few counts of this clone. The sample carries other DNA sequences with the same CDR3. The rearrangement links TRBV2 to TRBJ2-2; possible D gene TRBD2, 5 bases. The germline V and J ends were trimmed by 3 bases and 3 bases, with 8 bases remaining between them. CDR3 size: 14 residues. In germline, CDR1 is SNHLY, CDR2 FYNNEI. The CDR3 protein is CASSDRGYTGELFF. The CDR3 region has the DNA TGTGCCAGCAGTGATCGGGGATACACCGGGGAGCTGTTTTTT.

This clone was seen a single time. The chain joins TRBV6-5 to TRBJ1-1; D unclear. Trimming stripped 0 bases from V and 1 base from J, with 3 bases between. The CDR3 length is 13 residues. Germline CDR1 reads MNHEY; CDR2 reads SVGAGI. As DNA, the CDR3 is TGTGCCAGCAGTTACTCTAGGAACACTGAAGCTTTCTTT. Translation: CASSYSRNTEAFF.

V and J are TRBV19 and TRBJ1-1, with TRBD1 matching 8 bases. CDR3 length: 16 amino acids. Germline V CDR1 and CDR2: LNHDA, SQIVND (reference sequence). V shed 5 bases and J 3 bases; nucleotides not matched to a gene: 11. The CDR3 bases are TGTGCCAGTAGTCTACGGACAGGGCAGGGTGACACTGAAGCTTTCTTT. Encoded protein: CASSLRTGQGDTEAFF.

The J gene is TRBJ2-1, the V gene TRBV5-4; 8 bases align to TRBD2. Germline V gene data show CDR1 as SGHNT and CDR2 as YYREEE (reference sequence). The CDR3 is made up of 15 amino acids. The V segment lost 2 bases and the J segment 7 bases; nucleotides outside the gene matches: 8. The CDR3 reads CASSFRSGGDNEQFF. Written as DNA, the CDR3 is TGTGCCAGCAGCTTCCGCAGCGGGGGAGATAATGAGCAGTTCTTC.

This clone is a singleton in its sample. The chain couples TRBV6-5 to TRBJ1-3, with D possibly matching TRBD1 (5 bases). V was pared by 8 bases and J by 0 bases, with 14 bases between. Germline loops: CDR1 MNHEY, CDR2 SVGAGI. This CDR3 has 15 amino acids. The CDR3 loop is CASWGLGSSGNTIYF. As DNA, the CDR3 is TGTGCCAGCTGGGGGTTAGGGAGCTCTGGAAACACCATATATTTT.

The rearrangement joins TRBV6-6 to TRBJ1-6; D is unresolved. Germline loops: CDR1 MNHNY, CDR2 SVGAGI (reference sequence). This CDR3 region has 13 residues. The V and J ends lost 7 bases and 7 bases respectively, with 11 bases between them. Here the CDR3 reads CASIDRANSPLHF. For the CDR3, the DNA is TGTGCCAGCATCGACCGGGCCAATTCACCCCTCCACTTT.

The chain carries TRBV30 and TRBJ2-6, with D perhaps TRBD2 (7 bases). V was cut by 4 bases and J by 4 bases, with 11 bases left in between. This CDR3 is built from 14 residues. Germline values: CDR1 GTSNPN, CDR2 SVGIG (reference sequence). The CDR3 sequence is CAWIAGAGANVLTF. Here the CDR3 DNA reads TGTGCCTGGATTGCGGGGGCGGGGGCCAACGTCCTGACTTTC.

This chain uses TRBV11-2 with TRBJ2-3; D is possibly TRBD1 or TRBD2 (5 bases each). CDR3 length equals 14 residues. The V gene's germline CDR1 is SGHAT and CDR2 FQNNGV. V lost 5 bases and J 6 bases, leaving 15 bases between the germline ends. The CDR3, as DNA: TGTGCCAGCAGCCTGGGGCCCGGGGAGGATACGCAGTATTTT. Translation gives CASSLGPGEDTQYF.

V gene TRBV7-9 combines with J gene TRBJ2-7; 7 nucleotides align to TRBD1. The CDR3 is 13 residues long. Germline CDR1 reads SEHNR; CDR2 reads FQNEAQ (reference sequence). After removal of 5 bases from V and 3 bases from J, the junction contained 4 bases not matched to a gene. CDR3 bases: TGTGCCAGCAGCCGGCGACAGGGCTACGAGCAGTACTTC. Protein: CASSRRQGYEQYF.

The chain combines TRBV28 with TRBJ2-4, with 9 positions matching TRBD2. Per germline, CDR1 MDHEN and CDR2 SYDVKM. The CDR3 spans 15 residues. With V trimmed by 10 bases and J by 3 bases, 10 bases remained unmatched. CDR3 DNA sequence: TGTGCCATCTCCCGTAGCGGGAGTGACAAAAACATTCAGTACTTC. This encodes CAISRSGSDKNIQYF. Complete variable domain (other parts from reference TRBV28 and TRBJ2-4): DVKVTQSSRYLVKRTGEKVFLECVQDMDHENMFWYRQDPGLGLRLIYFSYDVKMKEKGDIPEGYSVSREKKERFSLILESASTNQTSMYLCAISRSGSDKNIQYFGAGTRLSVL.

This clone was seen a single time. The CDR3 loop is CASSSLSGSNYNEQFF. The CDR3 region has the DNA TGTGCCAGCAGTTCCCTAAGCGGGAGTAATTACAATGAGCAGTTCTTC. This chain uses TRBV6-5 with TRBJ2-1; 8 bases line up with TRBD2. The trim removed 4 bases at V and 4 bases at J, leaving 9 bases unmatched. Germline V gives CDR1 MNHEY, CDR2 SVGAGI. This CDR3 region has 16 residues.

The chain recombines TRBV5-4 with TRBJ2-1, with 9 bases fitting TRBD2. The J segment lost 4 bases and the V segment lost 4 bases, leaving 12 bases of the junction unmatched. The germline CDR1 and CDR2 sequences are SGHNT and YYREEE (reference sequence). This CDR3 spans 17 amino acids. This CDR3 reads CASSPRSSGNNYNEQFF. DNA for the CDR3: TGTGCCAGCAGCCCACGGTCTAGCGGGAACAATTACAATGAGCAGTTCTTC.

The V gene is TRBV28, the J gene TRBJ2-2, with D perhaps TRBD1 or TRBD2 (9 bases each). V dropped 5 bases and J dropped 5 bases, with 30 bases sitting between them. Germline assignment: CDR1 MDHEN and CDR2 SYDVKM. The CDR3 is 20 residues long. The CDR3 DNA follows: TGTGCCAGCAGTCCAGGGACAGGGTTTAGTAGCGGGAGAAGTACCGGGGAGCTGTTTTTT. As protein: CASSPGTGFSSGRSTGELFF.

The chain is built from TRBV11-1 and TRBJ2-1; D is ambiguous. The CDR3 is made up of 14 amino acids. Germline CDR1 and CDR2: SGHAT and FQDESV (reference sequence). V was trimmed by 7 bases and J by 4 bases, leaving 14 bases between them. CDR3 in amino acids: CASTPGVQYNEQFF. The CDR3 nucleotides are TGTGCCAGCACTCCTGGGGTACAATACAATGAGCAGTTCTTC. Based on the CDR3 plus reference TRBV11-1 and TRBJ2-1, the full variable domain is EAEVAQSPRYKITEKSQAVAFWCDPISGHATLYWYRQILGQGPELLVQFQDESVVDDSQLPKDRFSAERLKGVDSTLKIQPAELGDSAMYLCASTPGVQYNEQFFGPGTRLTVL.

V and J are TRBV2 and TRBJ2-1; no firm D call. Trimming cost V 4 bases and J 10 bases, with 8 bases left between them. Germline V gene data show CDR1 as SNHLY and CDR2 as FYNNEI. The CDR3 runs to 11 residues. The CDR3 DNA sequence: TGTGCCAGCAGTGTGGACGGGGAGCAGTTCTTC. Translation gives CASSVDGEQFF.

The chain recombines TRBV29-1 with TRBJ2-5; 14 nucleotides match TRBD2. V was pared by 7 bases and J by 6 bases, with 10 bases of the junction left unmatched. The germline V gene encodes CDR1 SQVTM and CDR2 ANQGSEA. CDR3 length equals 15 residues. CDR3 nucleotide sequence: TGCAGCGCTGGGGGGACTAGCGGGAGTAGCAAGACCCAGTACTTC. It translates to CSAGGTSGSSKTQYF.

The rearrangement links TRBV19 to TRBJ2-3; 7 nucleotides align to TRBD1. In germline, CDR1 is LNHDA, CDR2 SQIVND (reference sequence). V dropped 5 bases and J dropped 2; count of bases not matched to a gene: 16. The CDR3 sequence is 18 residues long. CDR3 sequence (DNA): TGTGCCAGTAGTCATTGGGACAGATTTGGGCGGCCCACAGATACGCAGTATTTT. Translated: CASSHWDRFGRPTDTQYF.

The gene calls are TRBV19 and TRBJ1-2; the D is unclear. Between the trimmed V and J ends, which lost 6 bases and 4 bases, there was a span of 12 bases. Per germline, CDR1 LNHDA and CDR2 SQIVND (reference sequence). The CDR3 contains 13 residues. The CDR3 protein is CASSRSPSYGYTF. The CDR3 nucleotides read TGTGCCAGTAGCAGGTCGCCGAGCTATGGCTACACCTTC.

This rearrangement joins TRBV19 to TRBJ2-3, with TRBD2 identical over 10 bases. The CDR3 has 15 residues. Germline-derived CDR1 and CDR2 are LNHDA and SQIVND (reference sequence). The V and J ends lost 4 bases and 3 bases, in that order; junction bases with no gene match: 4. In DNA, the CDR3 is TGTGCCAGTAGTAAGGGACTAGCGAGGACAGATACGCAGTATTTT. It encodes CASSKGLARTDTQYF.

This rearrangement joins TRBV5-1 to TRBJ2-3; D perhaps matches TRBD2 (6 bases). CDR1 is SGHRS, CDR2 YFSETQ, per germline. Between the trimmed V and J ends, which lost 0 bases and 4 bases, there was a span of 21 bases. The CDR3 covers 18 residues. CDR3 DNA sequence: TGCGCCAGCAGCTTGGTACGTCAGGGCGGAGGGTTCGCAGATACGCAGTATTTT. Translated: CASSLVRQGGGFADTQYF.

The chain carries TRBV6-1 and TRBJ1-2, with 9 bases that match TRBD1. CDR1 and CDR2 from the germline V gene are MNHNS and SASEGT. With V trimmed by 6 bases and J by 8 bases, 13 bases remained unmatched. There are 15 residues in the CDR3. CDR3 in DNA: TGTGCCAGCAGGGAGCCGGGACAGGGAAGGGACGGCTACACCTTC. Translation: CASREPGQGRDGYTF.

This clone was counted only a few times. The chain joins TRBV5-1 to TRBJ2-3, with 14 nucleotides matching TRBD2. This CDR3 comprises 17 residues. Per germline, CDR1 SGHRS and CDR2 YFSETQ. V gave up 4 bases and J gave up 5 bases; unmatched junction bases: 9. As DNA, the CDR3 is TGCGCCAGCAGCCCGACTAGCGGGAGGGCCAACAGAGATACGCAGTATTTT. This translates into CASSPTSGRANRDTQYF.

The rearrangement uses TRBV28 and TRBJ1-5; possible D gene TRBD1, 6 bases. Germline V gives CDR1 MDHEN, CDR2 SYDVKM. V shed 6 bases and J shed 6 bases, with 15 bases lying between them. This CDR3 region has 14 residues. The CDR3 sequence is CASRKQGLGQPQHF. CDR3 DNA sequence: TGTGCCAGCAGGAAACAGGGTCTGGGTCAGCCCCAGCATTTT.

The V call is TRBV19, the J call TRBJ1-6; 7 bases map to TRBD1. The J segment lost 8 bases and the V segment lost 5 bases, leaving 3 bases of the junction unmatched. There are 13 residues in the CDR3. CDR1 and CDR2 (germline): LNHDA, SQIVND (reference sequence). CDR3 amino acids: CASSGQGDSPLHF. The CDR3 DNA is TGTGCCAGTAGTGGCCAGGGGGATTCACCCCTCCACTTT.